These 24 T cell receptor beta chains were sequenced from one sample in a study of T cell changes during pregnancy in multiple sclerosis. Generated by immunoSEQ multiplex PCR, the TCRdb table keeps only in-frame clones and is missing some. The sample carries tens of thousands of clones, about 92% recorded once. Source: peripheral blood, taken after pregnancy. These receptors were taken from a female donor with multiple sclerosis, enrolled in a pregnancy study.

CDR3 in amino acids: CSVRTSGSISSYEQYF. The DNA of the CDR3 is TGCAGCGTCAGGACTAGCGGATCCATCAGCTCCTACGAGCAGTACTTC. This chain links TRBV29-1 with TRBJ2-7; 10 bases align to TRBD2. Trimming at V came to 6 bases and at J to 0 bases, leaving 11 bases not matched to a gene. The CDR3 has 16 amino acids. Germline assignment: CDR1 SQVTM and CDR2 ANQGSEA.

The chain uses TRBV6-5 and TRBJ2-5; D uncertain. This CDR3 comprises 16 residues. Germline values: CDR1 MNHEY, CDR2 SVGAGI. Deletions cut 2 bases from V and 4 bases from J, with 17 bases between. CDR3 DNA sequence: TGTGCCAGCAGTTACCCCTCTAGTGTGGGTGTAGAGACCCAGTACTTC. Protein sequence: CASSYPSSVGVETQYF.

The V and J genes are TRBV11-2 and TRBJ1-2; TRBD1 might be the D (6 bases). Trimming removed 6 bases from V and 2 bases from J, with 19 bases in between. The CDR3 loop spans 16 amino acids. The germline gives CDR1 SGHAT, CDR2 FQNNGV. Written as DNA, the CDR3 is TGTGCCAGCAGATCTTTTCGGCGCAGGGGCAACTATGGCTACACCTTC. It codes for CASRSFRRRGNYGYTF.

This chain's CDR3 is CALGTAQETQYF. The CDR3 bases are TGTGCCTTAGGGACAGCCCAAGAGACCCAGTACTTC. This chain connects TRBV6-1 to TRBJ2-5, with 7 bases matching TRBD1. J was trimmed by 1 base and V by 11 bases; bases with no gene match: 4. Germline assignment: CDR1 MNHNS and CDR2 SASEGT. The CDR3 is 12 residues long.

CDR3: CASSFAGTGDTEAFF. Here the CDR3 DNA reads TGTGCCAGCAGCTTCGCCGGGACAGGGGACACTGAAGCTTTCTTT. J is TRBJ1-1 and V is TRBV11-2; TRBD1 aligns across 10 bases. After removal of 3 bases from V and 3 bases from J, the junction contained 4 bases not matched to a gene. The CDR3 runs to 15 residues. Germline CDR1 and CDR2: SGHAT and FQNNGV.

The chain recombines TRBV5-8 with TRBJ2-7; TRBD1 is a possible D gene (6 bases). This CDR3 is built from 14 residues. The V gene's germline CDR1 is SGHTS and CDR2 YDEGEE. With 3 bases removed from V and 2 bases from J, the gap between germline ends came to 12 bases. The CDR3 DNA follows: TGTGCCAGCAGCTGGGGGCACGGACCCTACGAGCAGTACTTC. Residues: CASSWGHGPYEQYF.

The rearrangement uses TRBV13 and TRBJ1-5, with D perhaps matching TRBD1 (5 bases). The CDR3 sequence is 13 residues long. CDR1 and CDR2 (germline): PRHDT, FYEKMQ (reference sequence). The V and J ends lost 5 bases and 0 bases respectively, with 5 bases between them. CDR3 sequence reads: CASSTGSNQPQHF. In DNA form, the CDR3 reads TGTGCCAGCAGCACAGGTAGCAATCAGCCCCAGCATTTT.

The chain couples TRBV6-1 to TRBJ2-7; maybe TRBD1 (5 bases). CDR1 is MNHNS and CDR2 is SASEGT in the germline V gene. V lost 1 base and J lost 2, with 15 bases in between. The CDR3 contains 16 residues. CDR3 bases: TGTGCCAGCAGTGAAGGCCCAGGGCCCGCGCCCTACGAGCAGTACTTC. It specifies CASSEGPGPAPYEQYF.

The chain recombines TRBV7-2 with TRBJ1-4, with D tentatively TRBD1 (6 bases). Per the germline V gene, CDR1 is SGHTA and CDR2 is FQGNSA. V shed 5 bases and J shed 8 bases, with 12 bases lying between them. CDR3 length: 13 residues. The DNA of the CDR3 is TGTGCCAGCAGCCAAAGGACAGCCGAAAAACTGTTTTTT. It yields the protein CASSQRTAEKLFF. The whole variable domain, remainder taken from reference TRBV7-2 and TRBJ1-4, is GAGVSQSPSNKVTEKGKDVELRCDPISGHTALYWYRQSLGQGLEFLIYFQGNSAPDKSGLPSDRFSAERTGGSVSTLTIQRTQQEDSAVYLCASSQRTAEKLFFGSGTQLSVL.

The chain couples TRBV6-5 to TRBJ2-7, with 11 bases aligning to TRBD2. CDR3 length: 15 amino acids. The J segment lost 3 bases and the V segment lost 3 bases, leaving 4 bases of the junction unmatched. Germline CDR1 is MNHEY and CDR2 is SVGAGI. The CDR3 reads CASSYSSGGIYEQYF. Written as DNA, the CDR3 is TGTGCCAGCAGTTATTCTAGCGGGGGGATCTACGAGCAGTACTTC.

The CDR3 DNA is TGTGCCAGCAGTGATTGGGACAGGGGTGGTAATGAGCAGTTCTTC. This gives the protein CASSDWDRGGNEQFF. The chain couples TRBV25-1 to TRBJ2-1; 10 bases line up with TRBD1. The CDR3 length is 15 residues. CDR1 and CDR2 from the germline V gene are MGHDK and SYGVNS. The trim removed 3 bases at V and 7 bases at J, leaving 6 bases unmatched.

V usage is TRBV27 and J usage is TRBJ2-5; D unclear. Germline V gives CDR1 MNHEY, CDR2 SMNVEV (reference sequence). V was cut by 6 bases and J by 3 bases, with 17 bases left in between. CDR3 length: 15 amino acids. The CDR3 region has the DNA TGTGCCAGCAGCCCGGCGTCGGCAGGCGAAGAGACCCAGTACTTC. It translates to CASSPASAGEETQYF.

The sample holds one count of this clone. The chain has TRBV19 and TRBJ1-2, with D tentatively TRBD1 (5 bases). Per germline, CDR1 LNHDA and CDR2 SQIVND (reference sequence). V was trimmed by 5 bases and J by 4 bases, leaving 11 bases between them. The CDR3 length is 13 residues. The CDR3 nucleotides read TGTGCCAGTAGTCTGACAGAGACCTATGGCTACACCTTC. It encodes CASSLTETYGYTF.

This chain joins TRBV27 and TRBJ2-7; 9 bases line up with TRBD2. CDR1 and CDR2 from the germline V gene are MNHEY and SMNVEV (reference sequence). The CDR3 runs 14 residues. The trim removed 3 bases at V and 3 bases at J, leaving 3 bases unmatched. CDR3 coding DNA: TGTGCCAGCAGTTTGGGTAGCGGGAGCTACGAGCAGTACTTC. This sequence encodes CASSLGSGSYEQYF.

CDR3 loop: CASSWGPQPGNIQYF. CDR3 bases: TGTGCCAGCAGTTGGGGGCCGCAACCAGGAAACATTCAGTACTTC. The chain uses TRBV27 and TRBJ2-4; TRBD1 might be the D (6 bases). V was clipped by 4 bases and J by 6 bases, with 16 bases between them. This CDR3 is built from 15 residues. Looked up from germline, CDR1 is MNHEY and CDR2 is SMNVEV (reference sequence).

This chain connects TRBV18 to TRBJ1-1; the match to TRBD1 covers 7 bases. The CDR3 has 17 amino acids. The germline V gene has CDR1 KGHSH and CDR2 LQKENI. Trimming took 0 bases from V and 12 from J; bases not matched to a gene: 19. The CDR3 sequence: CASSPPEGPAGGKGTFF. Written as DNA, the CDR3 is TGTGCCAGCTCACCACCGGAGGGTCCCGCAGGGGGAAAGGGGACTTTCTTT.

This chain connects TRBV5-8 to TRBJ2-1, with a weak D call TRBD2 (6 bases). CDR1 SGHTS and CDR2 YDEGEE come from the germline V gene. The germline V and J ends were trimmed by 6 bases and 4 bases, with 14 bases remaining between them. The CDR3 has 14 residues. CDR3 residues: CASTRSTSYNEQFF. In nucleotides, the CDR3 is TGTGCCAGCACCCGGTCGACTAGTTACAATGAGCAGTTCTTC.

In nucleotides, the CDR3 is TGCGCCAGCAGTGTCCGGCAGGGAAGCTATGGCTACACCTTC. Translated: CASSVRQGSYGYTF. The chain carries TRBV10-1 and TRBJ1-2; D is possibly TRBD1 (5 bases). CDR3 length: 14 amino acids. V dropped 4 bases and J dropped 4 bases, with 13 bases sitting between them. In germline, CDR1 is WNHNN, CDR2 SYGVQD (reference sequence).

This CDR3 reads CASSQGITGELFF. The DNA for the CDR3 is TGCGCCAGCAGCCAAGGTATCACCGGGGAGCTGTTTTTT. The chain combines TRBV4-1 with TRBJ2-2, with unresolved D. The V and J ends lost 1 base and 4 bases respectively, with 4 bases between them. Germline-derived CDR1 and CDR2 are MGHRA and YSYEKL. The CDR3 has 13 amino acids.

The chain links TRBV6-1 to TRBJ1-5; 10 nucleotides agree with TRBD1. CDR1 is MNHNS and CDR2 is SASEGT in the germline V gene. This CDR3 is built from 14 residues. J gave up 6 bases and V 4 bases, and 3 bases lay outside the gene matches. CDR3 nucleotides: TGTGCCAGCAGTGCCGGACAGGGGGGTCAGCCCCAGCATTTT. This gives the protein CASSAGQGGQPQHF.

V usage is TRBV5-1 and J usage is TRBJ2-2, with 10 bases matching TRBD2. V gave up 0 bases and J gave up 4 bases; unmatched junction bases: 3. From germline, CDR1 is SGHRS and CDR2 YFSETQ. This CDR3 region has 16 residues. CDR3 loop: CASSLEVAGGTGELFF. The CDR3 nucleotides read TGCGCCAGCAGCTTGGAGGTAGCGGGGGGCACCGGGGAGCTGTTTTTT.

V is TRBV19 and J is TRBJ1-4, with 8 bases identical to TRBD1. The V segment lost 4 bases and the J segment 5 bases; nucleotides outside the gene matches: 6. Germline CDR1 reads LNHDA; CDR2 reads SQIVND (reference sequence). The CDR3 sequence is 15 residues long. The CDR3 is CASSTLQGENEKLFF. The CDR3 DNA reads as TGTGCCAGTAGTACTCTACAGGGGGAAAATGAAAAACTGTTTTTT.

CDR3 sequence: CASSLSPDNLDRGLGGYTF. CDR3 coding DNA: TGTGCCAGCAGTTTATCTCCAGACAACTTGGACAGGGGGCTAGGTGGCTACACCTTC. The chain links TRBV27 to TRBJ1-2; 11 positions match TRBD1. Trimming took 0 bases from V and 7 from J; bases not matched to a gene: 16. Germline V lookup: CDR1 MNHEY, CDR2 SMNVEV (reference sequence). The CDR3 is 19 amino acids.

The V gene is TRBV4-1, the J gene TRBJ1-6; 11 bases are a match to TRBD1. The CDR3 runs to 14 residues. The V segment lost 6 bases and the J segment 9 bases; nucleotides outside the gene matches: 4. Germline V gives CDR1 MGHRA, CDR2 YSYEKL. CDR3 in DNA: TGCGCCAGCAGGACCGGGACAGGGGGTTCACCCCTCCACTTT. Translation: CASRTGTGGSPLHF.